This TCR beta chain emerged from a study of blood T cell repertoires in COVID-19. Study as a whole: In each case, the material was cDNA or gDNA derived from T cells, B-cell-depleted T cells, or PBMCs.

The CDR3 length is 15 residues. Deletions cut 5 bases from V and 7 bases from J, with 15 bases between. Per germline, CDR1 MRHNA and CDR2 SNTAGT. Sequencing used immunoSEQ multiplex PCR; TCRdb keeps in-frame clones, though not all of them. Seen here are about 400,000 clones, roughly 88% observed once, and the top ten hold 2% to 2.5%. This sequence joins TRBV6-4 and TRBJ1-6, with D perhaps TRBD1 (6 bases). This TCR came from a woman aged 35 to 49 with acute COVID-19. Specimen: PBMCs or T cells enriched from blood (not recorded which). In nucleotides, the CDR3 is TGTGCCAGCAGTATGGGCAGGGGTGGCAATTCACCCCTCCACTTT. Its translation is CASSMGRGGNSPLHF.